This T cell receptor (beta chain) was retrieved from a study of cytomegalovirus exposure and HLA in healthy donors. Study-wide points: In a later analysis, productive TCRs from donors in an Asian-associated ancestry cluster reportedly carried fewer N-insertions than the cohort mean.

Germline values: CDR1 MNHEY, CDR2 SMNVEV (reference sequence). The CDR3 is made up of 14 amino acids. The V gene lost 6 bases and the J gene lost 7 bases, with 18 bases spanning the gap. The study ran its PCR with 60 Vbeta and 13 Jbeta primers. The repertoire was sequenced with immunoSEQ multiplex PCR; TCRdb's copy has only in-frame clones and lacks some. Of some 90,000 clones in the sample, under 85% were seen once. This clone came up once. Its antigen is unknown. The sequence came from a woman aged 40 to 49 in good health and CMV-seronegative. The sample was PBMCs. This sequence joins TRBV27 and TRBJ1-1; tentatively, D is TRBD1 (5 bases). The CDR3 nucleotides are TGTGCCAGCAGACCAATCGGACGGGGGAGTGAAGCTTTCTTT. Residues: CASRPIGRGSEAFF.